Each of the 15 T cell receptor beta chains below was sequenced from the same sample in a study of T cells after yellow fever vaccination. TCRdb reanalysed the 5' RACE reads using MiXCR and keeps one entry per CDR3 protein. The sample includes about 99,000 distinct CDR3 sequences, roughly 5.8% of them seen just once. The source material was CD8+ T cells sorted from PBMCs, sampled 10 days after the yellow fever booster vaccination. These receptors came from a man aged 18 to 30 who received the YFV17D yellow fever vaccine.

Only a few counts were recorded for this clonotype. The chain couples TRBV9 to TRBJ2-3; the D gene is possibly TRBD1 (5 bases). The CDR3 covers 15 residues. V gave up 0 bases and J gave up 2 bases, with 10 bases separating them. Looked up from germline, CDR1 is SGDLS and CDR2 is YYNGEE. The CDR3, as DNA: TGTGCCAGCAGCGTAGACCCAGGGATCACAGATACGCAGTATTTT. It yields the protein CASSVDPGITDTQYF.

This clonotype was counted only a few times. This sequence joins TRBV15 and TRBJ2-7; D tentatively reads TRBD1 or TRBD2 (5 bases each). Trimming removed 5 bases at V and 4 bases at J, with 12 bases between. Looked up from germline, CDR1 is LNHNV and CDR2 is YYDKDF (reference sequence). The CDR3 runs 13 residues. CDR3 DNA sequence: TGTGCCACCAGCCGAGGGACCGGGTACGAGCAGTACGTC. Protein: CATSRGTGYEQYV.

This rearrangement joins TRBV5-4 to TRBJ2-1; 8 nucleotides match TRBD2. The CDR3 runs to 14 residues. With V trimmed by 0 bases and J by 10 bases, 6 bases remained unmatched. Germline V gene lookup returns CDR1 SGHNT and CDR2 YYREEE (reference sequence). CDR3 nucleotides: TGTGCCAGCAGCTTGGCCGGGGGGGGCCTGGAGCAGTTCTTC. This codes for CASSLAGGGLEQFF.

In its sample, this clonotype was seen a few times. The chain is built from TRBV9 and TRBJ2-3, with D possibly being TRBD2 (7 bases). Per the germline V gene, CDR1 is SGDLS and CDR2 is YYNGEE. The CDR3 consists of 15 residues. Between the trimmed V and J ends, which lost 0 bases and 4 bases, there was a span of 12 bases. The CDR3 here is CASSVAGGRADTQYF. The CDR3 DNA follows: TGTGCCAGCAGCGTAGCGGGGGGCCGGGCAGATACGCAGTATTTT.

The table lists this clonotype with a few counts. V usage is TRBV7-9 and J usage is TRBJ2-7; D is perhaps TRBD1 or TRBD2 (5 bases each). The CDR3 is made up of 14 amino acids. In germline, CDR1 is SEHNR, CDR2 FQNEAQ (reference sequence). V lost 5 bases, J lost 4 bases, and 15 bases lay in between. CDR3 nucleotide sequence: TGTGCCAGCAGCCAAACGGGACGGGTTTACGAGCAGTACTTC. It codes for CASSQTGRVYEQYF.

This clonotype turned up a few times. J is TRBJ2-7 and V is TRBV5-6; D is ambiguous. V was cut by 2 bases and J by 2 bases, with 14 bases left in between. This CDR3 region has 15 residues. Germline V gene lookup returns CDR1 SGHDT and CDR2 YYEEEE. CDR3 in DNA: TGTGCCAGCAGCTTTTTTCTAGGCGGACCCTACGAGCAGTACTTC. It codes for CASSFFLGGPYEQYF. Together with reference TRBV5-6 and TRBJ2-7, the CDR3 gives the full variable domain: DAGVTQSPTHLIKTRGQQVTLRCSPKSGHDTVSWYQQALGQGPQFIFQYYEEEERQRGNFPDRFSGHQFPNYSSELNVNALLLGDSALYLCASSFFLGGPYEQYFGPGTRLTVT.

This clonotype was recorded many times. The genes are TRBV7-2 and TRBJ2-1; D may be TRBD2 (6 bases). This CDR3 has 15 residues. Germline CDR1 and CDR2: SGHTA and FQGNSA. The V gene lost 7 bases and the J gene lost 6 bases, with 19 bases spanning the gap. CDR3 protein: CASTPEAGTANEQFF. For the CDR3, the DNA is TGTGCCAGCACCCCCGAGGCGGGGACGGCCAATGAGCAGTTCTTC.

This chain joins TRBV4-2 and TRBJ2-7; D is ambiguous. The length of the CDR3 is 17 residues. V was clipped by 0 bases and J by 0 bases, with 15 bases between them. In germline, CDR1 is LGHNA, CDR2 YNFKEQ. For the CDR3, the DNA is TGTGCCAGCAGCCAAGAAGGTGCCTACCGAAGCTCCTACGAGCAGTACTTC. Protein sequence: CASSQEGAYRSSYEQYF.

This clonotype has a handful of counts. The rearrangement uses TRBV6-5 and TRBJ2-5; 9 bases are shared with TRBD2. CDR1 and CDR2 from the germline V gene are MNHEY and SVGAGI. V was pared by 4 bases and J by 5 bases, with 5 bases of the junction left unmatched. The CDR3 runs to 14 residues. The DNA for the CDR3 is TGTGCCAGCAGTTTACTAGCGGGCAGGGAGACCCAGTACTTC. The encoded protein is CASSLLAGRETQYF.

In this sample, this clonotype turned up many times. V gene TRBV28 combines with J gene TRBJ2-7; D is ambiguous. Trimming removed 4 bases from V and 7 bases from J, with 17 bases in between. There are 14 residues in the CDR3. Germline CDR1 MDHEN, CDR2 SYDVKM. The CDR3 region is CASSSTHLTREQYV. The DNA of the CDR3 is TGTGCCAGCAGTTCTACGCACCTTACGAGGGAGCAGTACGTC.

V is TRBV18 and J is TRBJ2-5; D uncertain. Germline assignment: CDR1 KGHSH and CDR2 LQKENI. The CDR3 loop spans 15 amino acids. V was cut by 9 bases and J by 4 bases, with 21 bases left in between. The CDR3 loop reads CASFKLGLAGETQYF. The CDR3 DNA sequence: TGTGCCAGTTTTAAATTGGGCCTTGCAGGAGAGACCCAGTACTTC. The full variable domain, its missing parts supplied by reference TRBV18 and TRBJ2-5, is NAGVMQNPRHLVRRRGQEARLRCSPMKGHSHVYWYRQLPEEGLKFMVYLQKENIIDESGMPKERFSAEFPKEGPSILRIQQVVRGDSAAYFCASFKLGLAGETQYFGPGTRLLVL.

This clonotype was recorded many times. This chain links TRBV7-9 with TRBJ2-1; TRBD2 matches at 14 bases. J gave up 8 bases and V 2 bases, and 14 bases lay outside the gene matches. Germline assignment: CDR1 SEHNR and CDR2 FQNEAQ (reference sequence). This CDR3 region has 19 residues. CDR3 amino acids: CASSLPQSGTSGGSHEQFF. CDR3 nucleotide sequence: TGTGCCAGCAGCTTACCTCAGTCCGGGACTAGCGGGGGATCGCATGAGCAGTTCTTC.

This clonotype was found many times. The J gene is TRBJ2-7, the V gene TRBV15; TRBD2 matches at 9 bases. With V trimmed by 0 bases and J by 4 bases, 13 bases remained unmatched. The CDR3 sequence is 18 residues long. Germline values: CDR1 LNHNV, CDR2 YYDKDF (reference sequence). CDR3 in DNA: TGTGCCACCAGCAGAGATCTGGTAGCGGGGGCCCTTTTGTACGAGCAGTACGTC. Translation: CATSRDLVAGALLYEQYV.

There are a few counts of this clonotype. The chain has TRBV4-1 and TRBJ2-7; perhaps TRBD1 as D (6 bases). The CDR3 covers 13 residues. CDR1 and CDR2 from the germline V gene are MGHRA and YSYEKL. V was shortened by 5 bases and J by 2 bases, with 10 bases between the two germline ends. The CDR3 bases are TGCGCCAGCAGCGCGGACAGTACCTACGAGCAGTACTTC. This codes for CASSADSTYEQYF.

This clonotype was counted between two and nine times. The chain carries TRBV6-5 and TRBJ2-1; D is unresolved. The CDR3 covers 10 residues. Germline lookup yields CDR1 MNHEY and CDR2 SVGAGI. Trimming removed 2 bases from V and 9 bases from J, with 2 bases in between. CDR3 nucleotides: TGTGCCAGCAGTTACCCTGAGCAGTTCTTC. This encodes CASSYPEQFF.